These 14 T cell receptor beta chains came from one sample sequenced in a study of cytomegalovirus exposure and HLA in healthy donors. Use of 60 Vbeta and 13 Jbeta primers characterized the PCR. Libraries were prepared by immunoSEQ multiplex PCR; TCRdb keeps only in-frame clonotypes and omits some of them. In the table there are 150,000 to 250,000 clones, around 74% of which are singletons. The sample comprised PBMCs. The origin of the receptors is a girl between 10 and 17 years old in good health and CMV-seropositive.

In this sample, this clone turned up once. One end of the junction fails to match germline, which may point to a read error. The genes are TRBV10-3 and TRBJ2-7; D might be TRBD2 (6 bases). CDR1 and CDR2 (germline): ENHRY, SYGVKD. The CDR3 loop spans 13 amino acids. CDR3 residues: CVIGRGGSYEQYF. In nucleotides, the CDR3 is TGTGTCATCGGGAGAGGTGGCTCCTACGAGCAGTACTTC.

The chain combines TRBV6-5 with TRBJ1-5; D ambiguous. There are 15 residues in the CDR3. V lost 4 bases to trimming and J lost 6 bases, with 16 bases between them. Germline-derived CDR1 and CDR2 are MNHEY and SVGAGI. The CDR3: CASSWSGGPGQPQHF. The CDR3 DNA sequence: TGTGCCAGCAGTTGGAGCGGTGGACCGGGTCAGCCCCAGCATTTT.

This chain connects TRBV5-6 to TRBJ2-5; 7 nucleotides align to TRBD1. Germline lookup yields CDR1 SGHDT and CDR2 YYEEEE. Trimming removed 4 bases from V and 7 bases from J; junction bases left unmatched: 7. The CDR3 sequence is 13 residues long. As DNA, the CDR3 is TGTGCCAGCAGCCTAGGGACAGTCGGGACCCAGTACTTC. This codes for CASSLGTVGTQYF.

This chain joins TRBV4-1 and TRBJ1-2; 9 positions agree with TRBD1. The ends lost 0 bases at V and 8 bases at J; junction bases unmatched: 4. Germline CDR1 MGHRA, CDR2 YSYEKL. CDR3 length: 14 amino acids. CDR3 sequence (DNA): TGCGCCAGCAGCCAAGAAGGGACAGGGTCCGGCTACACCTTC. Translated: CASSQEGTGSGYTF.

The rearrangement links TRBV11-2 to TRBJ2-7; perhaps TRBD2 as D (6 bases). Germline V gene lookup returns CDR1 SGHAT and CDR2 FQNNGV. V lost 1 base and J lost 6, with 13 bases in between. The CDR3 is made up of 14 amino acids. CDR3 sequence reads: CASSLVNTGVEQYF. The CDR3 DNA reads TGTGCCAGCAGCTTAGTTAATACGGGGGTCGAGCAGTACTTC.

The rearrangement links TRBV7-2 to TRBJ1-2; D perhaps matches TRBD1 (6 bases). CDR1 SGHTA and CDR2 FQGNSA come from the germline V gene. The CDR3 consists of 14 residues. V lost 4 bases and J 3 bases, leaving 12 bases between the germline ends. The CDR3, as DNA: TGTGCCAGCAGCTCGCAGGGGACCCACTATGGCTACACCTTC. This sequence encodes CASSSQGTHYGYTF.

The chain recombines TRBV11-3 with TRBJ2-3; possibly TRBD2 for D (5 bases). With 0 bases removed from V and 0 bases from J, the gap between germline ends came to 10 bases. Germline-derived CDR1 and CDR2 are SGHNT and YENEEA. The CDR3 has 16 residues. In DNA form, the CDR3 reads TGTGCCAGCAGCTTAGATCGCGGCGGGAGCACAGATACGCAGTATTTT. Amino acids: CASSLDRGGSTDTQYF.

This clone was counted a few times. The rearrangement joins TRBV6-1 to TRBJ2-5; D might be TRBD1 (5 bases). Trimming took 2 bases from V and 6 from J, leaving 25 bases between them. Germline V gives CDR1 MNHNS, CDR2 SASEGT. The CDR3 is 18 amino acids. This CDR3 is CASSEYPDNSVVSKTQYF. For the CDR3, the DNA is TGTGCCAGCAGTGAATATCCGGACAACTCCGTGGTTTCGAAGACCCAGTACTTC.

The CDR3, as DNA: TGTGCCAGCAGCTTAGTGGAGACTGGATACAATGAGCAGTTCTTC. It specifies CASSLVETGYNEQFF. The chain has TRBV7-2 and TRBJ2-1; D is ambiguous. From germline, CDR1 is SGHTA and CDR2 FQGNSA. Trimming removed 1 base at V and 4 bases at J, with 11 bases between. The CDR3 is made up of 15 amino acids.

The V gene is TRBV2, the J gene TRBJ2-5; a weak D match, TRBD2 (6 bases). V was cut by 6 bases and J by 7 bases, with 12 bases left in between. The CDR3 is made up of 12 amino acids. Germline V lookup: CDR1 SNHLY, CDR2 FYNNEI. Written as DNA, the CDR3 is TGTGCCAGCAGCCGACTAGACCCGACCCAGTACTTC. Its protein is CASSRLDPTQYF.

The rearrangement links TRBV4-1 to TRBJ2-1; D is possibly TRBD2 (5 bases). V was cut by 0 bases and J by 3 bases, with 9 bases left in between. The CDR3 consists of 15 residues. Germline-derived CDR1 and CDR2 are MGHRA and YSYEKL. This CDR3 is CASSQDSGIYNEQFF. The CDR3 region has the DNA TGCGCCAGCAGCCAAGATTCCGGGATCTACAATGAGCAGTTCTTC.

The rearrangement joins TRBV27 to TRBJ1-6, with a possible D match to TRBD1 (6 bases). The CDR3 is made up of 14 amino acids. Trimming removed 8 bases from V and 6 bases from J, with 14 bases in between. Germline V gene lookup returns CDR1 MNHEY and CDR2 SMNVEV (reference sequence). CDR3 bases: TGTGCCAGCTCTGTGGGGGCTCCTAATTCACCCCTCCACTTT. Translated: CASSVGAPNSPLHF.

CDR3 DNA sequence: TGTGCCAGCAGCCCTGGCGGTGCCTCCTACGAGCAGTACTTC. Protein: CASSPGGASYEQYF. This chain connects TRBV7-2 to TRBJ2-7; no clear D. In germline, CDR1 is SGHTA, CDR2 FQGNSA. Trimming removed 5 bases from V and 0 bases from J, with 11 bases in between. The CDR3 totals 14 residues.

V gene TRBV19 combines with J gene TRBJ2-1; 8 positions agree with TRBD2. Germline V gene lookup returns CDR1 LNHDA and CDR2 SQIVND (reference sequence). Unmatched junction bases numbered 7, after V lost 7 bases and J lost 8 bases. This CDR3 is 13 amino acids long. CDR3: CASTNGLADEQFF. The CDR3 DNA is TGTGCCAGTACCAATGGACTAGCTGATGAGCAGTTCTTC.